Only a few counts were recorded for the clone carrying this T cell receptor beta chain. This CDR3 has 15 residues. V was clipped by 4 bases and J by 2 bases; unmatched bases: 5. The germline V gene has CDR1 ENHRY and CDR2 SYGVKD. The sample belongs to a study of metastatic and nonmetastatic thyroid tumors. As for the study in general: The authors compared repertoires across blood and tumor or nodule tissue from malignant and benign thyroid patients.

In the study's own analysis: CDR3 was compared across clinicopathological groups, and the resulting differences were used to build a distant-metastasis classifier for papillary thyroid cancer. Using MiXCR, TCRdb reanalyzed the PCR reads. The V and J calls were not made by the authors but by TCRdb's processing. The profile shows approximately 20,000 clones, 10% to 15% of them singletons. Each patient came to thyroid surgery without any prior treatment (of any kind). This receptor was identified in a male donor with papillary thyroid cancer or a benign thyroid nodule (not recorded which). Some clones in this sample may be carry-over from other donors' samples. Sequenced sample: blood. The chain carries TRBV10-3 and TRBJ2-3; 8 bases line up with TRBD2. The CDR3 is CAISAIAGFTDTQYF. Here the CDR3 DNA reads TGTGCCATCAGTGCCATAGCGGGATTCACAGATACGCAGTATTTT.